Shown below are 26 T cell receptor beta chains from a single sample sequenced in a study of cytomegalovirus exposure and HLA in healthy donors. The PCR had 60 Vbeta and 13 Jbeta primers. The method was immunoSEQ multiplex PCR; TCRdb's version includes in-frame clones alone and lacks a portion of them. The sample has tens of thousands of clones; around 84% are singletons. The sequenced sample consisted of PBMCs. The receptors originated from a man between 18 and 29 years old in good health and CMV-seronegative.

The chain combines TRBV6-4 with TRBJ1-4, with TRBD1 matching 7 bases. The CDR3 covers 15 residues. Germline V gene data show CDR1 as MRHNA and CDR2 as SNTAGT. Trimming took 4 bases from V and 7 from J; bases not matched to a gene: 9. The CDR3 bases are TGTGCCAGCAGTGCTAACAGGGGTGTTGGTGAAAAACTGTTTTTT. Amino acid sequence: CASSANRGVGEKLFF.

The rearrangement uses TRBV10-2 and TRBJ2-7, with 11 bases lining up with TRBD1. V trimming: 7 bases; J trimming: 3 bases; junction bases outside the gene matches: 5. The germline CDR1 and CDR2 sequences are WSHSY and SAAADI. There are 14 residues in the CDR3. The CDR3 coding sequence is TGCGCCAGCACCAGGACAGGGGGCGTCTACGAGCAGTACTTC. Its protein is CASTRTGGVYEQYF.

This chain joins TRBV7-9 and TRBJ2-7, with 7 bases fitting TRBD2. The junction had 9 bases not matched to a gene; V was cut back by 5 bases and J by 5 bases. The germline gives CDR1 SEHNR, CDR2 FQNEAQ (reference sequence). CDR3 size: 14 residues. In nucleotides, the CDR3 is TGTGCCAGCAGCCCGGGGGGTTGGGGAGACGAGCAGTACTTC. Amino acids: CASSPGGWGDEQYF.

The chain is built from TRBV10-2 and TRBJ2-1; TRBD2 agrees at 7 bases. The trim removed 6 bases at V and 5 bases at J, leaving 13 bases unmatched. Germline assignment: CDR1 WSHSY and CDR2 SAAADI. This CDR3 has 16 residues. CDR3 sequence: CASRAGSGKVNNEQFF. The DNA of the CDR3 is TGCGCCAGCAGGGCGGGGAGCGGGAAGGTTAACAATGAGCAGTTCTTC.

This chain joins TRBV5-6 and TRBJ1-1, with D possibly TRBD1 on 6 matching bases. The CDR3 has 17 residues. The germline gives CDR1 SGHDT, CDR2 YYEEEE. Trimming cost V 3 bases and J 1 base, with 19 bases left between them. Written as DNA, the CDR3 is TGTGCCAGCAGCTCCAGAGCAGGGGCACGTTGGAACACTGAAGCTTTCTTT. This translates into CASSSRAGARWNTEAFF.

As concerns this clone: The junction and the germline gene differ at one end; a read error may be behind it. This rearrangement joins TRBV30 to TRBJ1-1; D gene ambiguous. The CDR3 covers 19 residues. Germline loops: CDR1 GTSNPN, CDR2 SVGIG (reference sequence). The CDR3 nucleotides read TGTGCCTGGAGTGTCCCTGAATTGGCATACTCATCGGGGAACGCTGAAGCTTTCTTT. This gives the protein CAWSVPELAYSSGNAEAFF.

The chain is built from TRBV10-3 and TRBJ1-2; tentative D call: TRBD1 (6 bases). Germline assignment: CDR1 ENHRY and CDR2 SYGVKD. V was clipped by 6 bases and J by 2 bases, with 13 bases between them. This CDR3 is built from 14 residues. The CDR3 bases are TGTGCCATCAGGCAGGGGCCCACAAACTATGGCTACACCTTC. Its protein is CAIRQGPTNYGYTF.

V and J are TRBV9 and TRBJ1-2, with D possibly being TRBD1 (5 bases). The V end was cut by 6 bases, the J end by 4 bases, with 19 bases between. CDR1 SGDLS and CDR2 YYNGEE come from the germline V gene. The CDR3 has 15 amino acids. The CDR3 DNA is TGTGCCAGCACACTTGCATTGGGGGGTGGCTATGGCTACACCTTC. It encodes CASTLALGGGYGYTF.

The chain employs TRBV5-1 and TRBJ2-1; 8 bases match TRBD2. The V and J ends lost 4 bases and 0 bases, in that order; junction bases with no gene match: 3. The CDR3 extends over 15 amino acids. In germline, CDR1 is SGHRS, CDR2 YFSETQ. The CDR3 sequence: CASSPAGDSYNEQFF. The CDR3 DNA is TGCGCCAGCAGCCCAGCGGGAGACTCCTACAATGAGCAGTTCTTC.

The V and J genes are TRBV29-1 and TRBJ1-5; D is unresolved. CDR1 and CDR2 (germline): SQVTM, ANQGSEA. The CDR3 spans 14 residues. V shed 5 bases and J shed 7 bases, with 18 bases lying between them. In DNA form, the CDR3 reads TGCAGCGTTAGTACGGTCTATCCGGGGCAGCCCCAGCATTTT. It specifies CSVSTVYPGQPQHF.

This rearrangement joins TRBV12-5 to TRBJ2-7; D gene ambiguous. The CDR3 covers 12 residues. Germline V gene data show CDR1 as LGHNT and CDR2 as FRNRAP. The V gene lost 4 bases and the J gene lost 2 bases, with 6 bases spanning the gap. Here the CDR3 DNA reads TGTGCTAGTGGTTCTAGTCCCTACGAGCAGTACTTC. This codes for CASGSSPYEQYF.

The chain couples TRBV29-1 to TRBJ1-1; TRBD1 agrees at 7 bases. The trim removed 2 bases at V and 4 bases at J, leaving 7 bases unmatched. The CDR3 contains 14 residues. Germline assignment: CDR1 SQVTM and CDR2 ANQGSEA. The CDR3: CSVETTGHGTEAFF. The CDR3 bases are TGCAGCGTTGAAACGACAGGGCATGGCACTGAAGCTTTCTTT.

The chain carries TRBV6-6 and TRBJ1-2, with 7 bases aligning to TRBD1. This CDR3 spans 16 amino acids. J lost 8 bases, V lost 6 bases, and 18 bases had no gene match. The V gene's germline CDR1 is MNHNY and CDR2 SVGAGI (reference sequence). The CDR3 DNA reads as TGTGCCAGCAGCCGAGCACGAGGACAGGCCGAGGGGGGCTACACCTTC. This encodes CASSRARGQAEGGYTF.

This clone was observed a handful of times. For the CDR3, the DNA is TGCGCCAGCAGCCCCCTCGGTAACCTCTTGAGTGATACGCAGTATTTT. It encodes CASSPLGNLLSDTQYF. The V call is TRBV5-1, the J call TRBJ2-3; no reliable D call. The V and J ends lost 4 bases and 6 bases respectively, with 21 bases between them. This CDR3 comprises 16 residues. Germline V lookup: CDR1 SGHRS, CDR2 YFSETQ.

This chain joins TRBV6-4 and TRBJ2-1, with D possibly being TRBD2 (5 bases). The CDR3 covers 15 residues. V shed 0 bases and J shed 0 bases, with 6 bases lying between them. Germline V gene lookup returns CDR1 MRHNA and CDR2 SNTAGT. In DNA, the CDR3 is TGTGCCAGCAGTGACTCACGGGGCTCCTACAATGAGCAGTTCTTC. It is translated as CASSDSRGSYNEQFF.

The V and J genes are TRBV2 and TRBJ1-2; 7 bases map to TRBD1. Trimming took 6 bases from V and 6 from J; bases not matched to a gene: 7. This CDR3 spans 13 amino acids. CDR1 and CDR2 from the germline V gene are SNHLY and FYNNEI. CDR3 residues: CASRGTGVNGYTF. The DNA of the CDR3 is TGTGCCAGCAGGGGCACAGGGGTGAATGGCTACACCTTC.

The table lists this clone with a few counts. This chain connects TRBV6-6 to TRBJ1-1; the match to TRBD1 covers 8 bases. Germline V gene lookup returns CDR1 MNHNY and CDR2 SVGAGI (reference sequence). The CDR3 totals 13 residues. Losses at the gene ends were 5 bases for V and 6 bases for J; bases not matched to a gene: 5. CDR3 coding DNA: TGTGCCAGCAGTCGCCCAGGGGGCCCTGAAGCTTTCTTT. Its translation is CASSRPGGPEAFF.

The J gene is TRBJ1-1, the V gene TRBV5-6; D is possibly TRBD1 (5 bases). Trimming stripped 2 bases from V and 0 bases from J, with 11 bases between. The CDR3 spans 15 residues. Looked up from germline, CDR1 is SGHDT and CDR2 is YYEEEE. The CDR3: CASSLLKGLNTEAFF. CDR3 nucleotides: TGTGCCAGCAGCTTACTTAAGGGGCTGAACACTGAAGCTTTCTTT. The full variable domain, in which reference TRBV5-6 and TRBJ1-1 provide the parts outside the CDR3, is DAGVTQSPTHLIKTRGQQVTLRCSPKSGHDTVSWYQQALGQGPQFIFQYYEEEERQRGNFPDRFSGHQFPNYSSELNVNALLLGDSALYLCASSLLKGLNTEAFFGQGTRLTVV.

The chain carries TRBV30 and TRBJ1-2; no clear D gene. The CDR3 has 14 residues. Deletions cut 4 bases from V and 0 bases from J, with 12 bases between. The germline V gene has CDR1 GTSNPN and CDR2 SVGIG (reference sequence). The CDR3 nucleotides read TGTGCCTGGAACCGCGGAGTCCCTAACTATGGCTACACCTTC. Protein sequence: CAWNRGVPNYGYTF.

The chain has TRBV6-5 and TRBJ1-2, with a possible D match to TRBD1 (6 bases). There are 12 residues in the CDR3. V gave up 5 bases and J gave up 4 bases, with 8 bases separating them. The germline V gene encodes CDR1 MNHEY and CDR2 SVGAGI. The CDR3 protein is CASSLDSYGYTF. For the CDR3, the DNA is TGTGCCAGCAGTCTGGACAGCTATGGCTACACCTTC.

J is TRBJ1-1 and V is TRBV28; TRBD1 aligns across 7 bases. The trim removed 3 bases at V and 5 bases at J, leaving 6 bases unmatched. The germline V gene encodes CDR1 MDHEN and CDR2 SYDVKM. CDR3 length: 14 residues. Here the CDR3 reads CASSFGRQGTEAFF. Here the CDR3 DNA reads TGTGCCAGCAGTTTCGGGCGACAGGGTACTGAAGCTTTCTTT.

The V and J genes are TRBV30 and TRBJ2-1; 11 positions match TRBD2. The germline gives CDR1 GTSNPN, CDR2 SVGIG (reference sequence). With 8 bases clipped from V and 4 bases from J, the junction kept 4 bases outside the gene matches. The CDR3 spans 13 residues. The CDR3 DNA follows: TGTGCCCGCACTAGCGGGAGATACAATGAGCAGTTCTTC. This encodes CARTSGRYNEQFF.

V is TRBV19 and J is TRBJ2-7; D gene unclear. V was clipped by 1 base and J by 3 bases, with 7 bases between them. CDR3 length: 13 residues. Germline values: CDR1 LNHDA, CDR2 SQIVND (reference sequence). The CDR3 here is CASSIGSIYEQYF. CDR3 DNA sequence: TGTGCCAGTAGTATAGGTTCAATCTACGAGCAGTACTTC.

The chain recombines TRBV5-6 with TRBJ2-7, with D possibly being TRBD1 (5 bases). From germline, CDR1 is SGHDT and CDR2 YYEEEE. The CDR3 totals 12 residues. V shed 3 bases and J shed 3 bases, with 7 bases lying between them. The CDR3 is CASSWQGYEQYF. CDR3 bases: TGTGCCAGCAGCTGGCAGGGCTACGAGCAGTACTTC.

The chain joins TRBV30 to TRBJ1-1, with a tentative D call TRBD1 (5 bases). V was shortened by 8 bases and J by 0 bases, with 13 bases between the two germline ends. Germline assignment: CDR1 GTSNPN and CDR2 SVGIG (reference sequence). The CDR3 loop spans 13 amino acids. The CDR3 region has the DNA TGTGCCCGGCGCGGGGACCTGAACACTGAAGCTTTCTTT. It translates to CARRGDLNTEAFF.

The V call is TRBV2, the J call TRBJ1-2; 7 bases align to TRBD1. Per germline, CDR1 SNHLY and CDR2 FYNNEI. V gave up 4 bases and J gave up 4 bases; unmatched junction bases: 15. This CDR3 contains 17 residues. This CDR3 is CASSGGLGLRDSYGYTF. The CDR3 nucleotides are TGTGCCAGCAGTGGGGGGCTAGGGTTGCGGGACAGCTATGGCTACACCTTC. The full variable domain, completed using reference TRBV2 and TRBJ1-2, is EPEVTQTPSHQVTQMGQEVILRCVPISNHLYFYWYRQILGQKVEFLVSFYNNEISEKSEIFDDQFSVERPDGSNFTLKIRSTKLEDSAMYFCASSGGLGLRDSYGYTFGSGTRLTVV.